This TCR beta chain was captured in a study of somatic mutations in cytotoxic T cells in rheumatoid arthritis. Overall study: There were some V beta antibody-stained T-cell populations flow-sorted at nearly 100% purity, and these included V beta1+ cells sequenced for TCRB.

Study results and caveats: CD8+ clonality rose with age in rheumatoid arthritis patients, unlike in healthy controls. Patients with a largest CD8+ clone exceeding 20% of CD8+ cells numbered about an eighth of the roughly 60.

Original processing notes: Only a few patient CD8+ clones above 1% matched published virus-specific TCRB sequences. Clones were read by immunoSEQ multiplex PCR, and TCRdb kept only the in-frame ones, dropping some. V and J calls and clone size come straight from that table; D and trimming were deduced from the DNA. The sample yields 20,000 or so clones, 85% seen once. As regards this clone: Its antigen is still unknown.

Trimming removed 3 bases from V and 3 bases from J, with 6 bases in between. The CDR3 has 12 amino acids. Per the germline V gene, CDR1 is SGHVS and CDR2 is FQNEAQ. This clonotype was obtained from a middle-aged woman with rheumatoid arthritis. V gene TRBV7-8 combines with J gene TRBJ2-7; the D is unclear. Sequenced sample: CD8+ T cells sorted from blood. The CDR3 spells CASSLSYYEQYF. CDR3 nucleotide sequence: TGTGCCAGCAGCTTGAGTTACTACGAGCAGTACTTC. The full variable domain, its missing parts supplied by reference TRBV7-8 and TRBJ2-7, is GAGVSQSPRYKVAKRGQDVALRCDPISGHVSLFWYQQALGQGPEFLTYFQNEAQLDKSGLPSDRFFAERPEGSVSTLKIQRTQQEDSAVYLCASSLSYYEQYFGPGTRLTVT.